The clone carrying this TCR beta chain rates as medium-sized. The target antigen is unknown. This sample was taken from a study of cytomegalovirus exposure and HLA in healthy donors. Study-wide background: The roughly 120 validation repertoires matched the roughly 700 first-cohort repertoires in platform, a later analysis reported.

Study results and caveats: There were some public TCRs occurring in many donors, but most TCR sequences were rare.

CDR1 and CDR2 from the germline V gene are SGDLS and YYNGEE. V lost 4 bases, J lost 6 bases, and 14 bases lay in between. CDR3 length equals 14 residues. Using immunoSEQ multiplex PCR, the repertoire was profiled, and TCRdb retains in-frame clones only, with some absent. The table includes roughly 75,000 clones, roughly 95% detected once. V and J are TRBV9 and TRBJ1-3; D may be TRBD1 (5 bases). This TCR came from a woman aged 18-29 years in good health and CMV-seropositive. Specimen: PBMCs. The CDR3 region has the DNA TGTGCCAGCAGCACCCGGACATCTCCAAACACCATATATTTT. Translation: CASSTRTSPNTIYF.